This T cell receptor (beta chain) was sequenced in a study of shared clonotypes between healthy human individuals. The CDR3 contains 11 residues. From germline, CDR1 is MNHNY and CDR2 SVGAGI (reference sequence). Assay: immunoSEQ multiplex PCR; the TCRdb copy retains only in-frame clones and omits some. In the table there are around 2.5 million clones, under 95% of which are singletons. This receptor was obtained from a man in his late teens or twenties in good health. Some clones in this sample may be carry-over from other donors' samples. Sequences were obtained from naive CD4+ T cells from PBMCs. Subset meaning: CD45RA+ positively selected. The rearrangement joins TRBV6-6 to TRBJ2-5; D gene uncertain. The DNA matches TRBJ2-7 better at its end, which makes the J call doubtful. Written as DNA, the CDR3 is TGTGCCAGCAGTCCCCTCTACGAGCAGTACTTC. Translation: CASSPLYEQYF.